This T cell receptor beta chain was recovered during a study of blood T cells in healthy people across ages. CDR1 DFQATT and CDR2 SNEGSKA come from the germline V gene (reference sequence). The CDR3 has 13 amino acids. Primed by a sample-barcoded 5' primer and a J-beta primer mix, a second PCR proceeded for about 6 to 12 cycles. TCRdb analysed the 5' RACE reads with MiXCR anew, one entry per CDR3 protein. The sample includes about 1.5 million distinct CDR3 sequences, about 45% of them seen just once. General study results and limits: Possibly, changes in expanded clonotypes were confounded because donor CMV status was unknown. Observed TCR beta diversity per million T cells went down as age went up. This fall followed a roughly linear course with age.

Note on this clonotype: Its antigen remains unidentified.

Sequenced input: blood. This TCR was recovered from a woman aged 18-29 years in good health. This chain links TRBV20-1 with TRBJ2-1; tentatively, D is TRBD2 (6 bases). The end of the DNA is better explained by TRBJ2-7, so the J call may be wrong. The CDR3 nucleotides read TGCAGTGCTGGAGGGACCTACTACAATGAGCAGTACTTC. This codes for CSAGGTYYNEQYF.